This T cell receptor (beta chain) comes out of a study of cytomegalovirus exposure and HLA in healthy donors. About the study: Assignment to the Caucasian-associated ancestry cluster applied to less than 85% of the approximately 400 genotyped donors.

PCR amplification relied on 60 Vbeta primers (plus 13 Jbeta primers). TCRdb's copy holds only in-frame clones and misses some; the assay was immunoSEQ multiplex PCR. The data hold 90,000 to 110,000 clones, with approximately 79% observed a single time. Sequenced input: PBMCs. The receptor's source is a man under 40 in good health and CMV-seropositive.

CDR3 amino acids: CASSLGLPGGGYGYTF. The CDR3 region has the DNA TGTGCCAGCAGCTTAGGATTACCTGGGGGGGGGTATGGCTACACCTTC. This sequence joins TRBV7-2 and TRBJ1-2; D is possibly TRBD1 (5 bases). This CDR3 comprises 16 residues. CDR1 and CDR2 (germline): SGHTA, FQGNSA. V was clipped by 1 base and J by 5 bases, with 17 bases between them.